This TCR beta chain was sequenced in a study of PD-L1 blockade in urothelial cancer. Germline CDR1 is SGHVS and CDR2 is FNYEAQ. The CDR3 is 15 residues long. The V gene end was trimmed by 1 base and the J gene end by 4 bases; junction bases not matched to a gene: 3. Profiled with immunoSEQ multiplex PCR; TCRdb holds only in-frame clones, not every one. The sample contains approximately 58,000 clones, around 79% of which appear only once. This chain connects TRBV7-6 to TRBJ1-2; TRBD1 matches at 10 bases. The sequenced sample was PBMCs, obtained around atezolizumab (anti-PD-L1) treatment. This clonotype was obtained from a man in his 70s with urothelial cancer. The CDR3 sequence: CASSLGTGGSYGYTF. In DNA, the CDR3 is TGTGCCAGCAGCTTAGGGACAGGGGGAAGCTATGGCTACACCTTC.